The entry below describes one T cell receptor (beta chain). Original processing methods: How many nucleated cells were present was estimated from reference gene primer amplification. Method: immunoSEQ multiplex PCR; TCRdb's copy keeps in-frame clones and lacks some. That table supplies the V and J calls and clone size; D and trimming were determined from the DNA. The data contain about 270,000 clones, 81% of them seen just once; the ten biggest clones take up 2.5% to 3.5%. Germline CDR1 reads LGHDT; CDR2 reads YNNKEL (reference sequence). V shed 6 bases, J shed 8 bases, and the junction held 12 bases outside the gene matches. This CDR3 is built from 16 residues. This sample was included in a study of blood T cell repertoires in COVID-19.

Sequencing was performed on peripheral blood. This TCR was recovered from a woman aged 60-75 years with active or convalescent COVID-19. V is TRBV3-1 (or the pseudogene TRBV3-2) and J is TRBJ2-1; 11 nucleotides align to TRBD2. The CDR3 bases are TGTGCCAGCAGGCCACCCGCTAGCGGGGGGAGGGATGAGCAGTTCTTC. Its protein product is CASRPPASGGRDEQFF.